This T cell receptor (beta chain) was obtained from a study of T-cell reconstitution after alpha-beta-depleted transplantation in children. This CDR3 has 14 amino acids. Trimming removed 3 bases from V and 10 bases from J, with 18 bases in between. CDR1 and CDR2 from the germline V gene are KGHSH and LQKENI. This clonotype was observed a few times. Using unique molecular identifiers, the investigators prepared the TCRbeta library. TCRdb reanalysed the PCR reads using MiXCR and keeps one entry per CDR3 protein. Altogether roughly 500,000 distinct CDR3 sequences are present, 30% to 35% being singletons, with the ten largest covering 2% to 3%.

The input for sequencing was PBMCs from the stem cell graft donor, taken from the stem cell graft. V usage is TRBV18 and J usage is TRBJ2-5, with D tentatively TRBD2 (5 bases). The origin of this receptor is a human donor who donated a stem cell graft to a child with aplastic anemia. The CDR3 sequence is CASSPGGRTEGQYF. CDR3 DNA: TGTGCCAGCTCACCCGGAGGTAGAACAGAAGGCCAGTACTTC. The full variable domain, rest sourced from reference TRBV18 and TRBJ2-5, is NAGVMQNPRHLVRRRGQEARLRCSPMKGHSHVYWYRQLPEEGLKFMVYLQKENIIDESGMPKERFSAEFPKEGPSILRIQQVVRGDSAAYFCASSPGGRTEGQYFGPGTRLLVL.